This T cell receptor (beta chain) was recorded in a study of T cell changes during pregnancy in multiple sclerosis. The length of the CDR3 is 14 residues. With 0 bases removed from V and 7 bases from J, the gap between germline ends came to 11 bases. The V gene's germline CDR1 is SGDLS and CDR2 YYNGEE. The data were produced by immunoSEQ multiplex PCR, yet TCRdb's version contains in-frame clones alone and is incomplete. The data contain fewer than 140,000 clones, around 92% of them singletons. This receptor was taken from a female donor with multiple sclerosis, enrolled in a pregnancy study. This rearrangement joins TRBV9 to TRBJ1-5; D is undetermined. The sequenced sample was peripheral blood, obtained after pregnancy. CDR3 nucleotide sequence: TGTGCCAGCAGCGTAGGAGGGATGGAGCAGCCCCAGCATTTT. It is translated as CASSVGGMEQPQHF.